This T cell receptor beta chain was recovered during a study of T cells after yellow fever vaccination. In the study overall: Preparation used SMART-Seq v4 Ultra Low Input for the low-cell-number fractions.

This CDR3 comprises 15 residues. Per germline, CDR1 LGHNT and CDR2 FRNRAP. The germline V and J ends were trimmed by 1 base and 6 bases, with 15 bases remaining between them. TCRdb re-derived calls from the 5' RACE reads in MiXCR, one entry per CDR3 protein. The table shows around 360,000 distinct CDR3 sequences, with 11% occurring only once. The source material was PBMCs, sampled on the day of the first yellow fever vaccination. This TCR was sampled from a man aged 18 to 30 who received the YFV17D yellow fever vaccine. The rearrangement uses TRBV12-5 and TRBJ2-5; perhaps TRBD1 as D (5 bases). The CDR3 spells CASGLDPGWFQTQYF. Here the CDR3 DNA reads TGTGCTAGTGGTTTGGACCCAGGGTGGTTCCAGACCCAGTACTTC.